This T cell receptor beta chain appears in the sequencing data of a study of blood T cell repertoires in COVID-19. V was shortened by 1 base and J by 0 bases, with 6 bases between the two germline ends. Germline-derived CDR1 and CDR2 are MNHEY and SMNVEV (reference sequence). The CDR3 sequence is 15 residues long. How the authors handled the data: Amplification of reference gene primers was used by the study to estimate nucleated cell counts. The protocol was immunoSEQ multiplex PCR, while the TCRdb copy is restricted to in-frame clones and leaves out a portion. The DNA gave D and trimming, while V, J and clone size come from that table. Among over 50,000 clones listed, around 90% were seen once.

The chain employs TRBV27 and TRBJ1-4; tentatively, D is TRBD1 (5 bases). This receptor was identified in a human donor with active COVID-19. The donor label of this sample is uncertain. The sequenced sample consisted of peripheral blood. The CDR3 loop is CASSLWGTTNEKLFF. For the CDR3, the DNA is TGTGCCAGCAGTTTATGGGGCACAACTAATGAAAAACTGTTTTTT.